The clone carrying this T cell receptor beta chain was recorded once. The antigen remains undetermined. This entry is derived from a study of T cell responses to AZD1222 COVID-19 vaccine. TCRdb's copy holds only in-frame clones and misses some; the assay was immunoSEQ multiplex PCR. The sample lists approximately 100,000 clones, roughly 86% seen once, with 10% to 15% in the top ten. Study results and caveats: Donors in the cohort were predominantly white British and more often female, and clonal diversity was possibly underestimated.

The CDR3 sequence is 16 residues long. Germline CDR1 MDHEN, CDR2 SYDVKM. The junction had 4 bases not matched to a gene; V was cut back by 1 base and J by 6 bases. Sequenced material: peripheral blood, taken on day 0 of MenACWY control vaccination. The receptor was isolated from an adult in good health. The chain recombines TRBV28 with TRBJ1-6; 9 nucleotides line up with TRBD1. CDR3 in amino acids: CASSLSTTGGNSPLHF. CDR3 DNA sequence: TGTGCCAGCAGTTTATCAACGACAGGGGGTAATTCACCCCTCCACTTT.